A single sample is the source of the 14 T cell receptor beta chains below, sequenced in a study of post-analysis software for immune sequencing data (dated by TCRdb to the mid-2010s). Paper-wide results and their limitations: A few TRBV segments, including TRBV5-6, TRBV5-1 and TRBV20-1, were significantly more frequent in patients than controls.

Receptors were amplified or captured by PCR. The reads were generated on an Illumina HiSeq 2500. To reduce PCR and sequencing biases, unique molecular identifiers were incorporated into the TCR beta cDNA libraries. TCRdb reanalyzed the raw reads on its own, using fastp at Q25 for trimming and MiXCR for clone calling, and kept in-frame beta chains. Rows with a matching CDR3 protein are joined into one entry that keeps the most common DNA and genes. The sample has 700,000 to 900,000 distinct CDR3 sequences on record, roughly 50% of them singletons. The ten biggest clones cover over 4.5% of the sample. These receptors have no identified antigens. The sequencing sample was made of blood. Source of these receptors: a girl aged 5-17 years with multiple sclerosis.

The CDR3 here is CASSHGTGMDEQYF. CDR3 nucleotides: TGTGCCAGCAGCCACGGGACAGGGATGGACGAGCAGTACTTC. The chain recombines TRBV3-1 with TRBJ2-7; TRBD1 aligns across 9 bases. Losses at the gene ends were 3 bases for V and 5 bases for J; bases not matched to a gene: 5. Germline CDR1 is LGHDT and CDR2 is YNNKEL (reference sequence). The CDR3 is 14 residues long.

This chain joins TRBV5-1 and TRBJ2-1, with D perhaps TRBD1 (5 bases). Trimming left V 3 bases short and J 6 bases short, with 19 bases between. Looked up from germline, CDR1 is SGHRS and CDR2 is YFSETQ. The CDR3 extends over 16 amino acids. CDR3 coding DNA: TGCGCCAGCAGCTGGCCTTGGGGCAGAGTGGGCAATGAGCAGTTCTTC. It yields the protein CASSWPWGRVGNEQFF.

A few counts support this clonotype. The V gene is TRBV6-5, the J gene TRBJ1-1; D uncertain. From germline, CDR1 is MNHEY and CDR2 SVGAGI. The CDR3 covers 12 residues. Trimming took 4 bases from V and 8 from J, leaving 11 bases between them. The CDR3: CASSSKSREAFF. The CDR3 nucleotides read TGTGCCAGCAGTTCCAAAAGCCGGGAAGCTTTCTTT.

The chain combines TRBV2 with TRBJ2-5; D is uncertain. This CDR3 contains 12 residues. Trimming left V 5 bases short and J 1 base short, with 5 bases between. CDR1 and CDR2 (germline): SNHLY, FYNNEI. The CDR3 here is CASSYIQETQYF. DNA for the CDR3: TGTGCCAGCAGTTACATCCAAGAGACCCAGTACTTC.

This clonotype was found a few times. The rearrangement uses TRBV7-2 and TRBJ1-2, with D perhaps matching TRBD1 (5 bases). The CDR3 totals 17 residues. In germline, CDR1 is SGHTA, CDR2 FQGNSA. The ends were cut back, 5 bases at V and 1 base at J, with 20 bases in the middle. The CDR3, as DNA: TGTGCCAGCAGCCCCCAAGGAGGGACTACCCTTAACTATGGCTACACCTTC. Its protein product is CASSPQGGTTLNYGYTF.

V usage is TRBV24-1 and J usage is TRBJ1-2; D call uncertain. The CDR3 spans 14 residues. Germline lookup yields CDR1 KGHDR and CDR2 SFDVKD. V lost 4 bases and J lost 2, with 10 bases in between. CDR3 coding DNA: TGTGCCACCAGTGACTCGACACCCAACTATGGCTACACCTTC. Its translation is CATSDSTPNYGYTF.

This chain joins TRBV29-1 and TRBJ2-3; 7 positions match TRBD2. With V trimmed by 3 bases and J by 0 bases, 6 bases remained unmatched. Germline V gives CDR1 SQVTM, CDR2 ANQGSEA. The CDR3 runs 15 residues. CDR3 DNA: TGCAGCGTTGACAATAGCGGGCGTAGCACAGATACGCAGTATTTT. Encoded protein: CSVDNSGRSTDTQYF.

The V and J genes are TRBV5-1 and TRBJ1-1; D is ambiguous. CDR3 length: 13 amino acids. V was clipped by 4 bases and J by 1 base, with 8 bases between them. Germline V gives CDR1 SGHRS, CDR2 YFSETQ. The CDR3 DNA reads as TGCGCCAGCAGCGGTAGATCGAACACTGAAGCTTTCTTT. Translation: CASSGRSNTEAFF.

The chain has TRBV6-6 and TRBJ2-7; maybe TRBD1 (5 bases). Trimming removed 8 bases from V and 5 bases from J, with 13 bases in between. Germline V gives CDR1 MNHNY, CDR2 SVGAGI (reference sequence). This CDR3 is built from 12 residues. The CDR3 here is CASGPTGNEQYF. CDR3 sequence (DNA): TGTGCCAGCGGGCCTACAGGAAACGAGCAGTACTTC.

The chain couples TRBV30 to TRBJ2-1, with D perhaps matching TRBD2 (11 bases). Germline CDR1 GTSNPN, CDR2 SVGIG (reference sequence). The CDR3 loop spans 17 amino acids. Between the trimmed V and J ends, which lost 8 bases and 9 bases, there was a span of 32 bases. The CDR3 here is CARTGGWTSGSTSEQFF. In DNA form, the CDR3 reads TGTGCCCGGACAGGGGGGTGGACTAGCGGGTCTACCAGTGAGCAGTTCTTC.

In this sample, this clonotype turned up a few times. This rearrangement joins TRBV9 to TRBJ2-7; D ambiguous. The CDR3 loop spans 15 amino acids. The V gene's germline CDR1 is SGDLS and CDR2 YYNGEE. V gave up 4 bases and J gave up 1 base, with 15 bases separating them. The CDR3 DNA sequence: TGTGCCAGCAGCCCCCTGGCGGCGTTATCCTACGAGCAGTACTTC. Translated, it gives CASSPLAALSYEQYF. The full variable domain, its missing parts supplied by reference TRBV9 and TRBJ2-7, is DSGVTQTPKHLITATGQRVTLRCSPRSGDLSVYWYQQSLDQGLQFLIQYYNGEERAKGNILERFSAQQFPDLHSELNLSSLELGDSALYFCASSPLAALSYEQYFGPGTRLTVT.

The gene calls are TRBV4-3 and TRBJ1-2; 8 bases align to TRBD1. The germline V gene encodes CDR1 LGHNA and CDR2 YSLEER. After removal of 1 base from V and 8 bases from J, the junction contained 12 bases not matched to a gene. CDR3 length: 16 amino acids. The CDR3 region is CASSQGPGQEGKGYTF. CDR3 in DNA: TGCGCCAGCAGCCAAGGTCCGGGACAGGAGGGGAAGGGCTACACCTTC.

The chain links TRBV5-1 to TRBJ2-7; no clear D. Germline CDR1 and CDR2: SGHRS and YFSETQ. V was cut by 4 bases and J by 0 bases, with 11 bases left in between. This CDR3 has 14 residues. CDR3 DNA: TGCGCCAGCAGCCCGAATGCGGACTCCTACGAGCAGTACTTC. The encoded protein is CASSPNADSYEQYF.

V gene TRBV12-3 or TRBV12-4 combines with J gene TRBJ2-5; 12 nucleotides line up with TRBD1. This CDR3 has 18 residues. V trimming: 5 bases; J trimming: 5 bases; junction bases outside the gene matches: 15. CDR3 bases: TGTGCCAGCAGTCAACCACCCACCGGGACAGGGGGCACGGAGACCCAGTACTTC. Translated, it gives CASSQPPTGTGGTETQYF.